Given below is one T cell receptor (beta chain) in context. As yet, its antigen is unknown. Germline is not matched at one junction end, which may reflect a read error. This specimen belongs to a study of blood T cells in healthy people across ages. Study outcomes and limitations: A greater number of naive CD4+ cells and higher diversity distinguished long-lived donors from aged donors. Estimates of diversity drawn from one million T cells were considered underestimates. Roughly linear declines in TCR beta diversity per million T cells occurred with age.

Every donor provided 7.5 to 10 milliliters of peripheral blood. Germline CDR1 and CDR2: SGHAT and FQNNGV. This CDR3 region has 12 residues. Then a second PCR, running about 6 to 12 cycles, was carried out with a sample-barcoded 5' primer and a J-beta primer mix. Each CDR3 protein gets one entry after TCRdb re-called the 5' RACE reads with MiXCR. This table has some 1.4 million distinct CDR3 sequences, roughly 45% appearing once. The genes are TRBV11-2 and TRBJ2-7; tentative D call: TRBD2 (5 bases). The specimen sequenced was blood. The receptor comes from a woman under 30 in good health. CDR3 in amino acids: CAGSFGGYEQYF. CDR3 sequence (DNA): TGTGCCGGCAGCTTCGGAGGCTACGAGCAGTACTTC.